The 22 T cell receptor beta chains below all came from one sample that was sequenced in a study of cytomegalovirus exposure and HLA in healthy donors. Researchers ran the PCR with 60 Vbeta and 13 Jbeta primers. Here immunoSEQ multiplex PCR was the method, and the copy in TCRdb shows in-frame clones only, minus some. The data contain approximately 120,000 clones, around three quarters of them singletons. The sample consisted of PBMCs. The receptors stem from a woman aged 40 to 50 in good health and CMV-seropositive.

The rearrangement uses TRBV7-9 and TRBJ2-7; the D gene is possibly TRBD2 (5 bases). Germline V gene data show CDR1 as SEHNR and CDR2 as FQNEAQ (reference sequence). With 5 bases removed from V and 5 bases from J, the gap between germline ends came to 13 bases. The CDR3 consists of 13 residues. Here the CDR3 reads CASSLEGGDEQYF. CDR3 nucleotide sequence: TGTGCCAGCAGCCTCGAGGGCGGCGACGAGCAGTACTTC.

This clone is a singleton in its sample. The chain joins TRBV7-9 to TRBJ1-2, with D hard to call. This CDR3 comprises 13 residues. The germline V gene encodes CDR1 SEHNR and CDR2 FQNEAQ (reference sequence). The V end was cut by 5 bases, the J end by 3 bases, with 10 bases between. CDR3 nucleotide sequence: TGTGCCAGCAGCGCGATAGGAGACTATGGCTACACCTTC. Translating it yields CASSAIGDYGYTF.

The chain carries TRBV5-6 and TRBJ2-7; TRBD1 matches 8 bases. V lost 4 bases to trimming and J lost 4 bases; unmatched junction nucleotides: 10. This CDR3 is built from 15 residues. Germline CDR1 is SGHDT and CDR2 is YYEEEE. Written as DNA, the CDR3 is TGTGCCAGCAGCCTCAGGGGACAGGTCTTATACGAGCAGTACTTC. Its translation: CASSLRGQVLYEQYF.

The V and J genes are TRBV2 and TRBJ2-4, with TRBD1 matching over 9 bases. The CDR3 sequence is 15 residues long. J was trimmed by 7 bases and V by 5 bases; bases with no gene match: 9. Germline CDR1 is SNHLY and CDR2 is FYNNEI. This CDR3 reads CASSYRGQGGNIQYF. DNA of the CDR3: TGTGCCAGCAGTTACAGGGGACAGGGAGGGAACATTCAGTACTTC.

The rearrangement links TRBV5-4 to TRBJ1-3; D gene unclear. Germline V lookup: CDR1 SGHNT, CDR2 YYREEE (reference sequence). There are 15 residues in the CDR3. Trimming left V 2 bases short and J 1 base short, with 10 bases between. The CDR3 loop reads CASSLTGRSGNTIYF. CDR3 in DNA: TGTGCCAGCAGCTTAACGGGGAGGTCTGGAAACACCATATATTTT.

The chain combines TRBV4-1 with TRBJ2-5, with 7 bases matching TRBD2. The assigned J gene may be wrong: the sequence end matches TRBJ2-7 better. The CDR3 loop spans 15 amino acids. Germline CDR1 is MGHRA and CDR2 is YSYEKL. The chain's CDR3 is CASSPGPGLFHEQYF. DNA of the CDR3: TGCGCCAGCAGCCCGGGGCCGGGACTATTCCACGAGCAGTACTTC.

The chain recombines TRBV6-1 with TRBJ1-3; the D gene is possibly TRBD1 (5 bases). The CDR3 length is 14 residues. Germline V lookup: CDR1 MNHNS, CDR2 SASEGT. The V end was cut by 2 bases, the J end by 4 bases, with 9 bases between. CDR3 in DNA: TGTGCCAGCAGTGAATGGGGCCTCGGAAACACCATATATTTT. It yields the protein CASSEWGLGNTIYF.

The V call is TRBV4-1, the J call TRBJ2-7; 10 bases agree with TRBD1. V lost 3 bases, J lost 3 bases, and 8 bases stayed unmatched. CDR3 size: 16 residues. Per the germline V gene, CDR1 is MGHRA and CDR2 is YSYEKL. The CDR3 region is CASSQGQGQQFYEQYF. The CDR3 nucleotides read TGCGCCAGCAGCCAGGGACAGGGGCAACAATTCTACGAGCAGTACTTC.

The V gene is TRBV5-1, the J gene TRBJ2-7; D remains ambiguous. The length of the CDR3 is 14 residues. Trimming removed 4 bases from V and 2 bases from J, with 13 bases in between. CDR1 is SGHRS, CDR2 YFSETQ, per germline. CDR3 nucleotide sequence: TGCGCCAGCAGCGGCGGTAGGTACCCCTACGAGCAGTACTTC. This codes for CASSGGRYPYEQYF.

CDR3 residues: CASSLDRGKTNTGELFF. The CDR3 region has the DNA TGTGCCAGCAGTCTGGACAGGGGAAAAACGAACACCGGGGAGCTGTTTTTT. The J gene is TRBJ2-2, the V gene TRBV28, with 9 bases fitting TRBD1. Germline CDR1 MDHEN, CDR2 SYDVKM. The CDR3 has 17 amino acids. The J segment lost 0 bases and the V segment lost 5 bases, leaving 7 bases of the junction unmatched.

This rearrangement joins TRBV15 to TRBJ2-7; possibly TRBD2 for D (5 bases). V lost 0 bases to trimming and J lost 7 bases, with 19 bases between them. The germline gives CDR1 LNHNV, CDR2 YYDKDF (reference sequence). This CDR3 has 16 residues. The CDR3: CATSRDGELPRGEQYF. As DNA, the CDR3 is TGTGCCACCAGCAGAGATGGGGAACTCCCCCGGGGAGAGCAGTACTTC.

This clone was recorded only once. The sample holds other DNA sequences that translate to the same CDR3. The chain is built from TRBV16 and TRBJ2-7, with 11 bases that match TRBD1. The J segment lost 5 bases and the V segment lost 2 bases, leaving 5 bases of the junction unmatched. Germline values: CDR1 KGHSY, CDR2 FQNENV. CDR3 size: 15 residues. DNA for the CDR3: TGTGCCAGCAGCCAAATATGGACAGGGGGCCACGAGCAGTACTTC. It specifies CASSQIWTGGHEQYF.

J is TRBJ1-5 and V is TRBV6-1, with D hard to call. The CDR3 consists of 16 residues. Germline lookup yields CDR1 MNHNS and CDR2 SASEGT. V was pared by 0 bases and J by 0 bases, with 9 bases between. CDR3 sequence: CASSEAEVFSNQPQHF. The CDR3 DNA follows: TGTGCCAGCAGTGAAGCGGAGGTTTTTAGCAATCAGCCCCAGCATTTT.

The chain employs TRBV11-3 and TRBJ2-5, with 9 bases aligning to TRBD1. The germline V gene encodes CDR1 SGHNT and CDR2 YENEEA. Trimming cost V 4 bases and J 11 bases; bases outside gene matches: 8. The CDR3 covers 13 residues. The CDR3 nucleotides read TGTGCCAGCAGCTACGGACAGGGGAGAGAGCAGTACTTC. Its translation: CASSYGQGREQYF.

The chain has TRBV9 and TRBJ2-2; tentative D call: TRBD1 (6 bases). Germline V gives CDR1 SGDLS, CDR2 YYNGEE. The CDR3 runs to 13 residues. V lost 4 bases, J lost 8 bases, and 12 bases lay in between. In nucleotides, the CDR3 is TGTGCCAGCAGCTCTCTACAGGGTGGGGAGCTGTTTTTT. Encoded protein: CASSSLQGGELFF.

This rearrangement joins TRBV5-1 to TRBJ1-1; TRBD1 might be the D (5 bases). Germline-derived CDR1 and CDR2 are SGHRS and YFSETQ. The CDR3 length is 16 residues. Trimming cost V 2 bases and J 1 base, with 15 bases left between them. This chain's CDR3 is CASSFRDSGTNTEAFF. CDR3 bases: TGCGCCAGCAGCTTCCGGGACTCAGGAACGAACACTGAAGCTTTCTTT.

The CDR3 region is CASSQSVRRETQYF. The CDR3 DNA sequence: TGTGCCAGCAGTCAGTCGGTGAGGCGGGAGACCCAGTACTTC. J is TRBJ2-5 and V is TRBV27; D is unclear. Trimming shortened V by 5 bases and J by 5 bases, and 15 bases separated the two germline ends. This CDR3 contains 14 residues. The germline gives CDR1 MNHEY, CDR2 SMNVEV (reference sequence).

This clone has only a few counts. The rearrangement uses TRBV5-1 and TRBJ2-1; D remains ambiguous. The CDR3 covers 12 residues. CDR1 and CDR2 from the germline V gene are SGHRS and YFSETQ. Trimming cost V 5 bases and J 7 bases, with 10 bases left between them. This CDR3 reads CASSRTTNEQFF. In nucleotides, the CDR3 is TGCGCCAGCAGTCGAACTACGAATGAGCAGTTCTTC.

This CDR3 reads CASSSFLGAETQYF. The CDR3 nucleotides are TGTGCCAGCAGTTCTTTTCTAGGTGCTGAGACCCAGTACTTC. The V and J genes are TRBV27 and TRBJ2-5; unclear D gene. Between the trimmed V and J ends, which lost 4 bases and 5 bases, there was a span of 14 bases. Germline V CDR1 and CDR2: MNHEY, SMNVEV (reference sequence). This CDR3 is built from 14 residues.

The rearrangement uses TRBV7-9 and TRBJ1-1; TRBD1 agrees at 7 bases. V shed 5 bases, J shed 1 base, and the junction held 13 bases outside the gene matches. The CDR3 spans 17 residues. The germline gives CDR1 SEHNR, CDR2 FQNEAQ (reference sequence). This chain's CDR3 is CASSPLDRVGRNTEAFF. The CDR3 coding sequence is TGTGCCAGCAGCCCCCTCGACAGGGTAGGTCGGAACACTGAAGCTTTCTTT.

V gene TRBV10-3 combines with J gene TRBJ1-1; maybe TRBD1 (5 bases). The CDR3 has 13 residues. V dropped 0 bases and J dropped 12 bases, with 14 bases sitting between them. Germline-derived CDR1 and CDR2 are ENHRY and SYGVKD. Here the CDR3 reads CAISESGGVGTFF. The CDR3 DNA reads as TGTGCCATCAGTGAGTCGGGAGGGGTCGGGACTTTCTTT.

This chain links TRBV7-8 with TRBJ1-6; D gene uncertain. This CDR3 has 11 residues. In germline, CDR1 is SGHVS, CDR2 FQNEAQ. V lost 5 bases to trimming and J lost 7 bases, with 3 bases between them. The chain's CDR3 is CASSLNSPLHF. The CDR3 bases are TGTGCCAGCAGCCTGAATTCACCCCTCCACTTT.